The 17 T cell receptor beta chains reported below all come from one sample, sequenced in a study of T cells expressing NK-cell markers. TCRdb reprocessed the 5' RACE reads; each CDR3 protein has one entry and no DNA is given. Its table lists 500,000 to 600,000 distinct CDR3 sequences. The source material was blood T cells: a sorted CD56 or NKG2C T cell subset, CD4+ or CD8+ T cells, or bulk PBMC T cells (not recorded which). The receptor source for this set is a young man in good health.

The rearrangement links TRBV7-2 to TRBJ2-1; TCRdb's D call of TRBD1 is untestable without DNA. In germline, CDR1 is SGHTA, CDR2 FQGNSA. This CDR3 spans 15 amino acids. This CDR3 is CASSGWDSVHNEQFF.

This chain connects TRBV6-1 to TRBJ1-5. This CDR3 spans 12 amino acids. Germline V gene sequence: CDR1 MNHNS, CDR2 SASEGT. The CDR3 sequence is CASRDSHQPQHF.

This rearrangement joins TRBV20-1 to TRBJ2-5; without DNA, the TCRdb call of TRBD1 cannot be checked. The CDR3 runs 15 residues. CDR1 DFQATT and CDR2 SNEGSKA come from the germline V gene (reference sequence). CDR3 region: CSASVWRGEKETQYF.

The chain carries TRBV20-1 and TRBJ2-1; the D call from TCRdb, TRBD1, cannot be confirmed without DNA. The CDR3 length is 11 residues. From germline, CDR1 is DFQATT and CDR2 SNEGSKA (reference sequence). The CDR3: CSARMAHEQFF.

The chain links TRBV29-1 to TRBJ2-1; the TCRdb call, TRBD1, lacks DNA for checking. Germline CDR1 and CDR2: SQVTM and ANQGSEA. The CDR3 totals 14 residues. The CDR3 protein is CSVWDRGRWDEQFF.

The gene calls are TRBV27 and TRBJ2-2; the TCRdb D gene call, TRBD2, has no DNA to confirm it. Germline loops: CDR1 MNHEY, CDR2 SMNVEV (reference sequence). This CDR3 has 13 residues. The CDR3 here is CASSLEGLGELFF.

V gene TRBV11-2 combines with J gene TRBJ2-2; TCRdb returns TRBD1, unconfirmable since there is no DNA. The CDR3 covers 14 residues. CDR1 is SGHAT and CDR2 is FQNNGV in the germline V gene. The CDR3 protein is CASSLAIGARELFF.

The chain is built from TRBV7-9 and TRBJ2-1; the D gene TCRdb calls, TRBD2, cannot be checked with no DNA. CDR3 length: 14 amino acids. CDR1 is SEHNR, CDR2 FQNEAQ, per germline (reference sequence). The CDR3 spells CASSFRDYWNEQFF.

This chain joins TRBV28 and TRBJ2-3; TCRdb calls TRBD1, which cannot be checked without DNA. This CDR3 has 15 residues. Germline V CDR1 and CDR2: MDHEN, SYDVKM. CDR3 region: CASNPPGTGVDTQYF. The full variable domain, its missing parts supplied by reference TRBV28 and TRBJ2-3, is DVKVTQSSRYLVKRTGEKVFLECVQDMDHENMFWYRQDPGLGLRLIYFSYDVKMKEKGDIPEGYSVSREKKERFSLILESASTNQTSMYLCASNPPGTGVDTQYFGPGTRLTVL.

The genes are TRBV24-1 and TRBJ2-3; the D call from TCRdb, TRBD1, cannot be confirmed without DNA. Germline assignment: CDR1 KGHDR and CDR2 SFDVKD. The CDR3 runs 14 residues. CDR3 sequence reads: CATSDQGEKDTQYF.

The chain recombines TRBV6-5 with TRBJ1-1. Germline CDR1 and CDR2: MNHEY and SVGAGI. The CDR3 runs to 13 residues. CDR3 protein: CASSYYQTREAFF.

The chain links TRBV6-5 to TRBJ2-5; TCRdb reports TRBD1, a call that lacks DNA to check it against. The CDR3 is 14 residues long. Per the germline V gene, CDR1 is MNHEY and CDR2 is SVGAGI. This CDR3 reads CASSYPGQGETQYF.

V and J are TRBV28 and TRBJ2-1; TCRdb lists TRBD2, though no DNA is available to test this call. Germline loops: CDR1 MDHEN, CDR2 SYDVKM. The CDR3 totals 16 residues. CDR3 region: CASSPQTSGRINEQFF.

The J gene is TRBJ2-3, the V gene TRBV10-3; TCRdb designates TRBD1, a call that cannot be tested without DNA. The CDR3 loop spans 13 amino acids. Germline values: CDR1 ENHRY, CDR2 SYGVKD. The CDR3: CAILRDSTDTQYF.

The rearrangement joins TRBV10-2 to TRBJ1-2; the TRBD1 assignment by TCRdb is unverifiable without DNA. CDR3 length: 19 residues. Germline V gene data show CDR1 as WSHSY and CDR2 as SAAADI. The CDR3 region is CASSESSREDRDFLYGYTF.

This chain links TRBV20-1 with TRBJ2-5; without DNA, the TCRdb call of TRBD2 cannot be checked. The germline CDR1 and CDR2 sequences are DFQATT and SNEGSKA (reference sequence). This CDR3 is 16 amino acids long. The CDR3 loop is CSAAGLAGSHKETQYF.

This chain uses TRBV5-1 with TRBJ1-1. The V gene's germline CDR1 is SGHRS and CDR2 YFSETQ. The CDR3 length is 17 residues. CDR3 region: CASSLFVGTKGLTEAFF.